What follows are 17 T cell receptor beta chains derived from one specimen sequenced in a study of blood T cell repertoires in COVID-19. Produced via immunoSEQ multiplex PCR; TCRdb's table is partial and in-frame only. The table includes 150,000 to 200,000 clones, approximately 80% detected once. The sequenced sample consisted of peripheral blood. The source is a woman in her forties or fifties with active or convalescent COVID-19.

The chain has TRBV28 and TRBJ1-1; possibly TRBD1 for D (6 bases). Germline CDR1 and CDR2: MDHEN and SYDVKM. This CDR3 is built from 12 residues. Trimming took off 9 bases at V and 4 bases at J, with 12 bases between the two ends. This CDR3 is CASLMGATEAFF. CDR3 DNA: TGTGCCAGTCTTATGGGGGCCACTGAAGCTTTCTTT.

This clone was picked up a small number of times. The chain's CDR3 is CAWSVPYTGRGGQFF. The CDR3 nucleotides are TGTGCCTGGAGTGTACCCTACACAGGGCGTGGGGGGCAGTTCTTC. The genes are TRBV30 and TRBJ2-1, with D possibly being TRBD1 (6 bases). The CDR3 has 15 residues. Per germline, CDR1 GTSNPN and CDR2 SVGIG (reference sequence). V lost 0 bases and J 12 bases, leaving 21 bases between the germline ends.

The chain joins TRBV30 to TRBJ1-3, with a weak D call TRBD1 (6 bases). The CDR3 loop spans 14 amino acids. CDR1 GTSNPN and CDR2 SVGIG come from the germline V gene (reference sequence). Trimming took off 4 bases at V and 2 bases at J, with 12 bases between the two ends. The CDR3 DNA sequence: TGTGCCTGGATAGGCAGGGGAACTGGAAACACCATATATTTT. This codes for CAWIGRGTGNTIYF.

The V and J genes are TRBV30 and TRBJ2-7; no clear D gene. Per germline, CDR1 GTSNPN and CDR2 SVGIG (reference sequence). V lost 0 bases and J 0 bases, leaving 9 bases between the germline ends. CDR3 length: 14 residues. In DNA, the CDR3 is TGTGCCTGGAGTGTTGGTGGCAGCTCCTACGAGCAGTACTTC. As protein: CAWSVGGSSYEQYF.

In DNA, the CDR3 is TGTGCCAGCACATCTCTACCGGGAGCGAGGGATGAGCAGTTCTTC. Residues: CASTSLPGARDEQFF. The chain is built from TRBV6-5 and TRBJ2-1, with TRBD2 as a possible D gene (6 bases). The CDR3 is 15 amino acids. The germline V gene encodes CDR1 MNHEY and CDR2 SVGAGI. V dropped 7 bases and J dropped 8 bases, with 21 bases sitting between them.

This clone was seen a few times. CDR3 sequence (DNA): TGTGCCAGCAGCGTCGGACAGGGGAACGCAGATACGCAGTATTTT. This gives the protein CASSVGQGNADTQYF. The chain combines TRBV5-6 with TRBJ2-3; TRBD1 aligns across 9 bases. Looked up from germline, CDR1 is SGHDT and CDR2 is YYEEEE. J lost 4 bases, V lost 4 bases, and 7 bases had no gene match. This CDR3 is 15 amino acids long.

The chain joins TRBV6-5 to TRBJ1-1, with TRBD1 as a possible D gene (5 bases). The CDR3 has 15 amino acids. The V and J ends lost 2 bases and 5 bases respectively, with 15 bases between them. The germline V gene encodes CDR1 MNHEY and CDR2 SVGAGI. The CDR3 here is CASSYGGTGGTEAFF. The CDR3, as DNA: TGTGCCAGCAGTTACGGGGGAACCGGGGGGACTGAAGCTTTCTTT.

This chain joins TRBV14 and TRBJ2-6, with TRBD1 identical over 8 bases. Germline V gene data show CDR1 as SGHDN and CDR2 as FVKESK. The trim removed 4 bases at V and 0 bases at J, leaving 8 bases unmatched. This CDR3 comprises 18 residues. Written as DNA, the CDR3 is TGTGCCAGCAGCCCTAGACAGGGGCCCGCCTCTGGGGCCAACGTCCTGACTTTC. Its translation: CASSPRQGPASGANVLTF.

The chain is built from TRBV2 and TRBJ1-2; D possibly corresponds to TRBD1 (5 bases). V was cut by 7 bases and J by 9 bases, with 18 bases left in between. Germline assignment: CDR1 SNHLY and CDR2 FYNNEI. This CDR3 comprises 13 residues. CDR3 DNA: TGTGCCAGCACTGTGGGGGGTCTTAGTCGCTACACCTTC. Its protein product is CASTVGGLSRYTF.

The chain is built from TRBV5-1 and TRBJ1-2; no definite D call. Germline V gives CDR1 SGHRS, CDR2 YFSETQ. The CDR3 is 14 amino acids. V shed 0 bases and J shed 3 bases, with 9 bases lying between them. The CDR3 nucleotides are TGCGCCAGCAGCTTGGATCCCGGGGACTATGGCTACACCTTC. It yields the protein CASSLDPGDYGYTF.

This clone was recorded a few times. The CDR3 DNA reads TGTGCCAGCAGCCAATTATCCGGTCCTAAAAACATTCAGTACTTC. The encoded protein is CASSQLSGPKNIQYF. The chain uses TRBV3-1 (or the pseudogene TRBV3-2) and TRBJ2-4; D not certain. From germline, CDR1 is LGHDT and CDR2 YNNKEL (reference sequence). Between the trimmed V and J ends, which lost 2 bases and 4 bases, there was a span of 12 bases. The CDR3 sequence is 15 residues long.

The V call is TRBV3-1 (or the pseudogene TRBV3-2), the J call TRBJ2-3; D ambiguous. There are 13 residues in the CDR3. Germline V gene data show CDR1 as LGHDT and CDR2 as YNNKEL (reference sequence). V was pared by 4 bases and J by 8 bases, with 13 bases between. CDR3 region: CASSRGPSVTQYF. CDR3 bases: TGTGCCAGCAGCCGTGGGCCCTCAGTTACGCAGTATTTT.

The CDR3 sequence is CASSLGRGLAGYTF. CDR3 sequence (DNA): TGTGCCAGCAGTTTAGGCAGGGGGTTAGCTGGCTACACCTTC. The chain joins TRBV27 to TRBJ1-2, with 7 bases that match TRBD1. With V trimmed by 2 bases and J by 7 bases, 7 bases remained unmatched. CDR1 is MNHEY, CDR2 SMNVEV, per germline (reference sequence). The CDR3 is 14 residues long.

This clone has only a few counts. The rearrangement links TRBV6-6 to TRBJ1-4; the D is unclear. The V gene lost 7 bases and the J gene lost 5 bases, with 17 bases spanning the gap. Germline V gene lookup returns CDR1 MNHNY and CDR2 SVGAGI (reference sequence). The CDR3 length is 15 residues. The CDR3 region is CASKPYVSVNEKLFF. CDR3 nucleotide sequence: TGTGCCAGCAAACCGTACGTCTCGGTCAATGAAAAACTGTTTTTT.

V is TRBV4-1 and J is TRBJ1-2, with TRBD1 matching over 10 bases. With 4 bases clipped from V and 5 bases from J, the junction kept 7 bases outside the gene matches. Germline CDR1 MGHRA, CDR2 YSYEKL. There are 15 residues in the CDR3. In DNA form, the CDR3 reads TGCGCCAGCAGCCCCGGACAGGGGGGGGTATATGGCTACACCTTC. Encoded protein: CASSPGQGGVYGYTF.

This chain joins TRBV27 and TRBJ1-1; D remains ambiguous. V gave up 2 bases and J gave up 4 bases, with 8 bases separating them. Germline CDR1 and CDR2: MNHEY and SMNVEV (reference sequence). This CDR3 is built from 13 residues. CDR3 sequence (DNA): TGTGCCAGCAGTTTACGGGGTGGCACTGAAGCTTTCTTT. Translating gives CASSLRGGTEAFF.

This clone was detected only once. The chain recombines TRBV6-5 with TRBJ1-2; possible D gene TRBD1, 6 bases. This CDR3 spans 15 amino acids. Between the trimmed V and J ends, which lost 0 bases and 4 bases, there was a span of 12 bases. Germline CDR1 and CDR2: MNHEY and SVGAGI. CDR3 sequence (DNA): TGTGCCAGCAGTTACTCGGGGAGCAGGGGCTATGGCTACACCTTC. Translating gives CASSYSGSRGYGYTF.